The 24 T cell receptor beta chains presented below share a single source sample, sequenced in a study of control samples from healthy donors and cancer patients. Sequenced by immunoSEQ multiplex PCR; TCRdb stores in-frame clones only, minus some. The table records under 200,000 clones, 94% of them present only once. Sequencing was performed on blood. These receptors were obtained from a woman in her 40s in good health.

The V gene is TRBV30, the J gene TRBJ2-7; D is unresolved. Germline CDR1 is GTSNPN and CDR2 is SVGIG (reference sequence). This CDR3 region has 12 residues. V lost 0 bases to trimming and J lost 3 bases, with 6 bases between them. CDR3 amino acids: CAWSVVSYEQYF. CDR3 sequence (DNA): TGTGCCTGGAGTGTAGTGAGCTACGAGCAGTACTTC.

V gene TRBV12-5 combines with J gene TRBJ1-1; D gene ambiguous. Germline CDR1 LGHNT, CDR2 FRNRAP. Trimming stripped 9 bases from V and 6 bases from J, with 14 bases between. This CDR3 has 12 residues. CDR3 residues: CASLLGWSEAFF. CDR3 in DNA: TGTGCTAGCCTCCTCGGATGGTCTGAAGCTTTCTTT.

The chain joins TRBV6-5 to TRBJ1-6; D gene unclear. The CDR3 runs to 13 residues. V shed 8 bases and J shed 5 bases, with 10 bases lying between them. Germline lookup yields CDR1 MNHEY and CDR2 SVGAGI. The CDR3 sequence is CASAPGNNSPLHF. The CDR3, as DNA: TGTGCCAGCGCGCCGGGAAATAATTCACCCCTCCACTTT.

The chain combines TRBV7-8 with TRBJ1-2, with TRBD1 as a possible D gene (6 bases). Germline V gives CDR1 SGHVS, CDR2 FQNEAQ. This CDR3 comprises 16 residues. Trimming pared 1 base from V and 0 bases from J, leaving 12 bases between. The CDR3 DNA follows: TGTGCCAGCAGCTTAGTCAGGGGTAGAGCTAACTATGGCTACACCTTC. It encodes CASSLVRGRANYGYTF. The complete variable domain, with remaining parts taken from reference TRBV7-8 and TRBJ1-2, reads GAGVSQSPRYKVAKRGQDVALRCDPISGHVSLFWYQQALGQGPEFLTYFQNEAQLDKSGLPSDRFFAERPEGSVSTLKIQRTQQEDSAVYLCASSLVRGRANYGYTFGSGTRLTVV.

The V and J genes are TRBV2 and TRBJ2-7, with TRBD1 as a possible D gene (6 bases). The V gene lost 8 bases and the J gene lost 0 bases, with 14 bases spanning the gap. From germline, CDR1 is SNHLY and CDR2 FYNNEI. The CDR3 contains 14 residues. The CDR3 loop reads CASVFRDTSYEQYF. DNA for the CDR3: TGTGCCAGCGTATTTCGGGACACCTCCTACGAGCAGTACTTC.

On this clone: A read error may produce the germline difference seen at one junction end. V usage is TRBV18 and J usage is TRBJ1-2; no definite D call. The CDR3 runs to 15 residues. The germline gives CDR1 KGHSH, CDR2 LQKENI. Here the CDR3 reads CAGSTDSGWGYGYTF. In DNA form, the CDR3 reads TGTGCCGGCTCGACCGATTCGGGTTGGGGCTATGGCTACACCTTC.

The genes are TRBV6-1 and TRBJ2-1, with a possible D match to TRBD2 (6 bases). The length of the CDR3 is 15 residues. Trimming took 2 bases from V and 4 from J, leaving 12 bases between them. Germline lookup yields CDR1 MNHNS and CDR2 SASEGT. The CDR3: CASSEMSGPYNEQFF. In DNA, the CDR3 is TGTGCCAGCAGTGAAATGAGCGGGCCTTACAATGAGCAGTTCTTC.

Here the CDR3 reads CASSVTTGGWNGYTF. For the CDR3, the DNA is TGTGCCAGCAGTGTCACGACAGGGGGCTGGAATGGCTACACCTTC. The V call is TRBV28, the J call TRBJ1-2, with TRBD1 matching 10 bases. The CDR3 runs to 15 residues. Trimming took 5 bases from V and 6 from J; bases not matched to a gene: 9. Germline-derived CDR1 and CDR2 are MDHEN and SYDVKM.

The chain links TRBV12-3 or TRBV12-4 to TRBJ1-5; D not resolved. The CDR3 runs 12 residues. Trimming took off 0 bases at V and 5 bases at J, with 2 bases between the two ends. The CDR3: CASSLADQPQHF. For the CDR3, the DNA is TGTGCCAGCAGTTTAGCCGATCAGCCCCAGCATTTT.

This chain joins TRBV7-9 and TRBJ1-4; 11 positions match TRBD1. V shed 8 bases and J 5 bases; nucleotides not matched to a gene: 7. This CDR3 is 15 amino acids long. Germline assignment: CDR1 SEHNR and CDR2 FQNEAQ (reference sequence). In nucleotides, the CDR3 is TGTGCCAGCCGGGACAGGGGGGGATCAAATGAAAAACTGTTTTTT. Its protein product is CASRDRGGSNEKLFF.

The V call is TRBV19, the J call TRBJ1-6, with unresolved D. Germline V gene sequence: CDR1 LNHDA, CDR2 SQIVND (reference sequence). The V gene lost 4 bases and the J gene lost 13 bases, with 20 bases spanning the gap. The CDR3 contains 15 residues. The DNA of the CDR3 is TGTGCCAGTAGTACCACTGACCGCGTATACTGGCCCCTCCACTTT. Translation: CASSTTDRVYWPLHF.

J is TRBJ2-4 and V is TRBV10-3; 10 bases align to TRBD1. J was trimmed by 1 base and V by 6 bases; bases with no gene match: 6. Germline V gene data show CDR1 as ENHRY and CDR2 as SYGVKD. The CDR3 length is 16 residues. This chain's CDR3 is CAIRSGTGVAKNIQYF. CDR3 sequence (DNA): TGTGCCATCAGATCCGGGACAGGGGTGGCCAAAAACATTCAGTACTTC.

This clone was seen a single time. In DNA, the CDR3 is TGTGCCAGCAGTCGACAGGGACAGGGGCGACCTGAAGCTTTCTTT. Translated: CASSRQGQGRPEAFF. V and J are TRBV6-6 and TRBJ1-1; 10 nucleotides align to TRBD1. Per the germline V gene, CDR1 is MNHNY and CDR2 is SVGAGI (reference sequence). J lost 6 bases, V lost 5 bases, and 9 bases had no gene match. There are 15 residues in the CDR3.

J is TRBJ2-3 and V is TRBV5-1; D gene unclear. This CDR3 has 15 amino acids. Trimming shortened V by 0 bases and J by 2 bases, and 10 bases separated the two germline ends. Germline V lookup: CDR1 SGHRS, CDR2 YFSETQ. CDR3 region: CASSLGQLDTDTQYF. The DNA of the CDR3 is TGCGCCAGCAGCTTGGGGCAGCTAGACACAGATACGCAGTATTTT.

This clone was picked up one time. The chain joins TRBV25-1 to TRBJ1-3, with 11 bases matching TRBD1. Germline V gene sequence: CDR1 MGHDK, CDR2 SYGVNS. V dropped 1 base and J dropped 2; count of bases not matched to a gene: 7. The CDR3 is 18 residues long. As DNA, the CDR3 is TGTGCCAGCAGTGAATCACCGGGACAGGGGGGCGCTGGAAACACCATATATTTT. This translates into CASSESPGQGGAGNTIYF.

This rearrangement joins TRBV9 to TRBJ2-3; 11 bases map to TRBD2. This CDR3 has 16 amino acids. Germline CDR1 SGDLS, CDR2 YYNGEE. With V trimmed by 0 bases and J by 4 bases, 4 bases remained unmatched. CDR3 region: CASSVGLSGGADTQYF. DNA of the CDR3: TGTGCCAGCAGCGTAGGGCTTAGCGGGGGGGCAGATACGCAGTATTTT.

The sample holds one count of this clone. The rearrangement joins TRBV5-4 to TRBJ2-1; TRBD2 aligns across 14 bases. The germline CDR1 and CDR2 sequences are SGHNT and YYREEE (reference sequence). This CDR3 is built from 18 residues. Unmatched junction bases numbered 11, after V lost 1 base and J lost 8 bases. CDR3 protein: CASSLSGLAGGPHDEQFF. CDR3 in DNA: TGTGCCAGCAGCTTGTCTGGACTAGCGGGGGGCCCCCATGATGAGCAGTTCTTC. The variable domain in full, completed from reference TRBV5-4 and TRBJ2-1, reads ETGVTQSPTHLIKTRGQQVTLRCSSQSGHNTVSWYQQALGQGPQFIFQYYREEENGRGNFPPRFSGLQFPNYSSELNVNALELDDSALYLCASSLSGLAGGPHDEQFFGPGTRLTVL.

This chain joins TRBV20-1 and TRBJ2-1, with no clear D. Germline assignment: CDR1 DFQATT and CDR2 SNEGSKA (reference sequence). There are 12 residues in the CDR3. Trimming took off 3 bases at V and 9 bases at J, with 12 bases between the two ends. DNA of the CDR3: TGCAGTGCTAGTGCCGGAGTTGTTGAGCAGTTCTTC. Its protein product is CSASAGVVEQFF.

This clone was observed a handful of times. The chain joins TRBV6-2 or TRBV6-3 to TRBJ1-6, with 7 bases lining up with TRBD1. The germline gives CDR1 MNHEY, CDR2 SVGEGT. Trimming removed 2 bases from V and 10 bases from J; junction bases left unmatched: 8. This CDR3 has 15 residues. CDR3 sequence reads: CASSYRLRDSSPLHF. In DNA, the CDR3 is TGTGCCAGCAGTTACAGGCTACGGGACAGCTCACCCCTCCACTTT.

This chain uses TRBV9 with TRBJ2-1; D might be TRBD1 or TRBD2, each matching 5 bases. The CDR3 is 16 residues long. Trimming took off 0 bases at V and 3 bases at J, with 13 bases between the two ends. Germline CDR1 and CDR2: SGDLS and YYNGEE. DNA of the CDR3: TGTGCCAGCAGCGTAGTTCATGGGGGTATCTACAATGAGCAGTTCTTC. This codes for CASSVVHGGIYNEQFF.

CDR3: CSVDPEGSFYGYTF. Here the CDR3 DNA reads TGCAGCGTTGACCCGGAAGGGTCTTTCTATGGCTACACCTTC. The chain carries TRBV29-1 and TRBJ1-2; D is uncertain. Germline loops: CDR1 SQVTM, CDR2 ANQGSEA. The CDR3 is 14 residues long. V was clipped by 3 bases and J by 4 bases, with 15 bases between them. Together with reference TRBV29-1 and TRBJ1-2, the CDR3 gives the full variable domain: SAVISQKPSRDICQRGTSLTIQCQVDSQVTMMFWYRQQPGQSLTLIATANQGSEATYESGFVIDKFPISRPNLTFSTLTVSNMSPEDSSIYLCSVDPEGSFYGYTFGSGTRLTVV.

The chain has TRBV6-2 or TRBV6-3 and TRBJ1-4; no firm D call. The CDR3 runs to 11 residues. Germline V CDR1 and CDR2: MNHEY, SVGEGT. With 5 bases removed from V and 7 bases from J, the gap between germline ends came to 5 bases. The CDR3 DNA follows: TGTGCCAGCAGTCGAGGTGAAAAACTGTTTTTT. Residues: CASSRGEKLFF.

The rearrangement uses TRBV20-1 and TRBJ2-7; 8 bases are shared with TRBD1. From germline, CDR1 is DFQATT and CDR2 SNEGSKA (reference sequence). The V and J ends lost 3 bases and 3 bases, in that order; junction bases with no gene match: 7. The CDR3 extends over 14 amino acids. CDR3 in amino acids: CSASTGGTSYEQYF. For the CDR3, the DNA is TGCAGTGCTAGTACAGGGGGTACTAGCTACGAGCAGTACTTC.

This sequence joins TRBV28 and TRBJ1-5; D may be TRBD1 (6 bases). Germline V gives CDR1 MDHEN, CDR2 SYDVKM. Trimming removed 6 bases at V and 6 bases at J, with 18 bases between. This CDR3 spans 15 amino acids. CDR3 sequence: CASSLPTGLSQPQHF. CDR3 DNA sequence: TGTGCCAGCAGCCTACCGACAGGCCTAAGTCAGCCCCAGCATTTT. The full variable domain, with the rest looked up from reference TRBV28 and TRBJ1-5, is DVKVTQSSRYLVKRTGEKVFLECVQDMDHENMFWYRQDPGLGLRLIYFSYDVKMKEKGDIPEGYSVSREKKERFSLILESASTNQTSMYLCASSLPTGLSQPQHFGDGTRLSIL.